This passage covers 9 T cell receptor beta chains from one sample sequenced in a study of blood T cell repertoires in COVID-19. Libraries were prepared by immunoSEQ multiplex PCR; TCRdb keeps only in-frame clonotypes and omits some of them. The sample lists roughly 190,000 clones, 84% occurring once. Sequences were obtained from peripheral blood. The receptors stem from a woman in her 70s with active or convalescent COVID-19.

The chain uses TRBV18 and TRBJ1-1; the D is unclear. The CDR3 is 18 amino acids. In germline, CDR1 is KGHSH, CDR2 LQKENI. The ends were cut back, 1 base at V and 3 bases at J, with 21 bases in the middle. The CDR3 DNA is TGTGCCAGCTCACCACTGGCTCGGGGAGAAAAATATTACACTGAAGCTTTCTTT. Its translation is CASSPLARGEKYYTEAFF.

This sequence joins TRBV11-3 and TRBJ2-1, with D hard to call. The CDR3 length is 12 residues. V lost 4 bases and J lost 9, with 10 bases in between. Germline V CDR1 and CDR2: SGHNT, YENEEA. CDR3 DNA sequence: TGTGCCAGCAGCTCCACGAGGAGTGAGCAGTTCTTC. This codes for CASSSTRSEQFF.

This clone was detected only once. V and J are TRBV3-1 (or the pseudogene TRBV3-2) and TRBJ2-1, with D perhaps matching TRBD2 (5 bases). Germline V CDR1 and CDR2: LGHDT, YNNKEL (reference sequence). The CDR3 loop spans 19 amino acids. V was clipped by 3 bases and J by 1 base, with 22 bases between them. CDR3 nucleotide sequence: TGTGCCAGCAGCCATCGACTCCCCTGGCTAGCCGGGTCCTACAATGAGCAGTTCTTC. Translation: CASSHRLPWLAGSYNEQFF.

The chain has TRBV18 and TRBJ2-5; TRBD2 might be the D (5 bases). Germline assignment: CDR1 KGHSH and CDR2 LQKENI. The CDR3 extends over 14 amino acids. V lost 5 bases and J 1 base, leaving 11 bases between the germline ends. The CDR3 DNA follows: TGTGCCAGCTCAACGGGATACGTCCAAGAGACCCAGTACTTC. This gives the protein CASSTGYVQETQYF.

This clone occurred a few times. The J gene is TRBJ1-4, the V gene TRBV11-2; no reliable D call. Germline V gives CDR1 SGHAT, CDR2 FQNNGV. Trimming took 4 bases from V and 3 from J, leaving 9 bases between them. The CDR3 has 14 amino acids. As DNA, the CDR3 is TGTGCCAGCAGCTCATACAGCTCTAATGAAAAACTGTTTTTT. It translates to CASSSYSSNEKLFF.

This clone has only a few counts. At one boundary the junction diverges from the germline segment, which might be a read error. The genes are TRBV5-5 and TRBJ2-7; 7 bases fit TRBD1. CDR1 SGHKS and CDR2 YYEKEE come from the germline V gene (reference sequence). This CDR3 is 16 amino acids long. The CDR3 here is CASSLGPTGNSYEQYF. The CDR3 nucleotides are TGTGCCAGCAGTTTGGGCCCGACAGGGAACTCCTACGAGCAGTACTTC.

This chain connects TRBV7-9 to TRBJ1-6; weak D call: TRBD1 (6 bases). Germline V gives CDR1 SEHNR, CDR2 FQNEAQ (reference sequence). The germline V and J ends were trimmed by 7 bases and 5 bases, with 12 bases remaining between them. The CDR3 is made up of 14 amino acids. CDR3 loop: CASTIQGDNSPLHF. The CDR3 DNA reads TGTGCCAGCACCATACAGGGCGATAATTCACCCCTCCACTTT.

The chain links TRBV9 to TRBJ2-7; 7 positions match TRBD2. This CDR3 has 16 residues. From germline, CDR1 is SGDLS and CDR2 YYNGEE. The ends lost 1 base at V and 3 bases at J; junction bases unmatched: 10. Written as DNA, the CDR3 is TGTGCCAGCAGCGTATCCGCCTCGGCGGGAGTCTACGAGCAGTACTTC. It yields the protein CASSVSASAGVYEQYF. Based on the CDR3 plus reference TRBV9 and TRBJ2-7, the full variable domain is DSGVTQTPKHLITATGQRVTLRCSPRSGDLSVYWYQQSLDQGLQFLIQYYNGEERAKGNILERFSAQQFPDLHSELNLSSLELGDSALYFCASSVSASAGVYEQYFGPGTRLTVT.

The rearrangement links TRBV29-1 to TRBJ2-3; 13 bases agree with TRBD2. Trimming removed 7 bases from V and 4 bases from J; junction bases left unmatched: 8. Germline CDR1 and CDR2: SQVTM and ANQGSEA. The CDR3 contains 15 residues. This CDR3 reads CSASTSGRAPDTQYF. The CDR3 DNA is TGCAGCGCATCAACTAGCGGGAGGGCCCCAGATACGCAGTATTTT.